This TCR beta chain was captured by sequencing in a study of T cell responses to AZD1222 COVID-19 vaccine. Study conclusions and caveats: Variant regions that are unmutated are reportedly the target of nearly half of spike-specific TCRs. Vaccination with two AZD1222 doses was followed by a rise in Spike-specific TCR breadth and depth.

About this clone: The antigen remains unidentified.

Trimming took off 11 bases at V and 7 bases at J, with 11 bases between the two ends. The germline CDR1 and CDR2 sequences are SNHLY and FYNNEI. The length of the CDR3 is 11 residues. Clones were sequenced by immunoSEQ multiplex PCR, and TCRdb holds only the in-frame ones, with some missing. The data show 200,000 to 300,000 clones, approximately 95% seen once. The clonotype originates from an adult in good health. Material: peripheral blood, obtained on day 0 of AZD1222 vaccination. The chain links TRBV2 to TRBJ2-2; D ambiguous. The DNA of the CDR3 is TGTGCCGGTCGGCGAATCGGGGAGCTGTTTTTT. Translated, it gives CAGRRIGELFF.